This paragraph reports one T cell receptor beta chain. The antigen is undetermined. In the PCR, 60 Vbeta and 13 Jbeta primers were used. Data came from immunoSEQ multiplex PCR; TCRdb stores just in-frame clones and leaves some out. The sample shows more than 100,000 clones, around 85% of them seen only once. This record belongs to a study of cytomegalovirus exposure and HLA in healthy donors. Study-wide background: The Caucasian-associated ancestry cluster held less than 85% of under 450 genotyped donors. The study, taken as a whole, reports: Later, an analysis found that common viral pathogens appeared to be linked with several of the most significant clusters. Later, an analysis showed that TCR beta chains associated with HLA were more clonally expanded than others that were equally common.

This CDR3 has 16 amino acids. The V end lost 2 bases, the J end lost 1 base, and 14 bases lay between the germline ends. The germline gives CDR1 KGHSH, CDR2 LQKENI. This chain uses TRBV18 with TRBJ1-1, with D possibly TRBD1 on 5 matching bases. The sequencing sample was made of PBMCs. The TCR was taken from a man under 40 in good health and CMV-seronegative. As DNA, the CDR3 is TGTGCCAGCTCACCAGGAGCGGGGACGGGGAACACTGAAGCTTTCTTT. Its translation is CASSPGAGTGNTEAFF.